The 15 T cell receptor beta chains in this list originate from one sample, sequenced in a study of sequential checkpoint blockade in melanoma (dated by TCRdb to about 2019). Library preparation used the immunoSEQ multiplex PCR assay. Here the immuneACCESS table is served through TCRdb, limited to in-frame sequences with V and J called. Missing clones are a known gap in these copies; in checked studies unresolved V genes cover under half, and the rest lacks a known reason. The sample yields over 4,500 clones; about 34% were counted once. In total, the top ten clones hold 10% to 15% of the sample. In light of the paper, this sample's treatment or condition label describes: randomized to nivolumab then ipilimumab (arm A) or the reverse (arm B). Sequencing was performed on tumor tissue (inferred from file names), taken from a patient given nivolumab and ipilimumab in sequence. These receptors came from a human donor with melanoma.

CDR3 protein: CASGLRDTQYF. DNA of the CDR3: TGTGCTAGTGGTTTGAGGGATACGCAGTATTTT. V gene TRBV12-5 combines with J gene TRBJ2-3; D remains ambiguous. The V end lost 2 bases, the J end lost 6 bases, and 3 bases lay between the germline ends. The CDR3 is 11 amino acids. Germline CDR1 and CDR2: LGHNT and FRNRAP.

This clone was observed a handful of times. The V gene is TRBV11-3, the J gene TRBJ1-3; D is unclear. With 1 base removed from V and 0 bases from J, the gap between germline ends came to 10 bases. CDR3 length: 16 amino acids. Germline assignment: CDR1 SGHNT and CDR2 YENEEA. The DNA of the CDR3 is TGTGCCAGCAGCTTAGGCAGCATATTCTCTGGAAACACCATATATTTT. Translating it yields CASSLGSIFSGNTIYF.

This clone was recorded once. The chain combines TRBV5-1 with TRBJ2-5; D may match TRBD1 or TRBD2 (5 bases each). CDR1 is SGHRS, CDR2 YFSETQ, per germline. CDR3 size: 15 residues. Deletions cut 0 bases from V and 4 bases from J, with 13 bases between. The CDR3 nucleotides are TGCGCCAGCAGCTTGGCCAACGGGGCAGGAGAGACCCAGTACTTC. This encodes CASSLANGAGETQYF.

CDR3 nucleotide sequence: TGTGCCAGCTCACCACTGGTAGGAGGCTACACCTTC. It is translated as CASSPLVGGYTF. This chain joins TRBV18 and TRBJ1-2; D is unclear. V lost 1 base, J lost 8 bases, and 8 bases lay in between. Germline V gives CDR1 KGHSH, CDR2 LQKENI. The CDR3 consists of 12 residues.

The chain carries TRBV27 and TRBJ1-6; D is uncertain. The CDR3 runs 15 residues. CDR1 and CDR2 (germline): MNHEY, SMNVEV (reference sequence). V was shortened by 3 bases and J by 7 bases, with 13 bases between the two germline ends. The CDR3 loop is CASSFGPHGNSPLHF. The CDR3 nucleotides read TGTGCCAGCAGTTTTGGCCCACACGGGAATTCACCCCTCCACTTT.

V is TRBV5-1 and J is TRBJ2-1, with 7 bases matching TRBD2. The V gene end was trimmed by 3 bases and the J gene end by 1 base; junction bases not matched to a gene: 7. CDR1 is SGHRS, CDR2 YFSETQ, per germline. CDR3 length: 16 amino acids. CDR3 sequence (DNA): TGCGCCAGCAGCTACCGACTAGCAGGGTCCTACAATGAGCAGTTCTTC. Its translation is CASSYRLAGSYNEQFF.

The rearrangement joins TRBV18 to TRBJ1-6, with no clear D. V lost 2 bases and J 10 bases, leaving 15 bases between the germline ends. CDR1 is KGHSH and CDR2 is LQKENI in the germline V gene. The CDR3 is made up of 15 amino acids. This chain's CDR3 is CASSPVEGVGSPLHF. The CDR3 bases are TGTGCCAGCTCACCAGTAGAGGGAGTCGGATCACCCCTCCACTTT.

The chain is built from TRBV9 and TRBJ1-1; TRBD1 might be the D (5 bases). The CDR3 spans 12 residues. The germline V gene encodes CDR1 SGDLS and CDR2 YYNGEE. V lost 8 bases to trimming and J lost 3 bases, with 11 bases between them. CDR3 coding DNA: TGTGCCAGTAATTGGGACGACACTGAAGCTTTCTTT. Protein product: CASNWDDTEAFF.

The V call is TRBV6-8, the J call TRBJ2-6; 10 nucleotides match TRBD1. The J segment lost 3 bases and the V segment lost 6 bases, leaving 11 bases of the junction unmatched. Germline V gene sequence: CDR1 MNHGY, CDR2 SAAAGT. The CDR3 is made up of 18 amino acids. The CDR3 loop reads CASRGPGQGSRGANVLTF. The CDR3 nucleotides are TGTGCCAGCAGGGGGCCGGGACAGGGGTCCCGTGGGGCCAACGTCCTGACTTTC.

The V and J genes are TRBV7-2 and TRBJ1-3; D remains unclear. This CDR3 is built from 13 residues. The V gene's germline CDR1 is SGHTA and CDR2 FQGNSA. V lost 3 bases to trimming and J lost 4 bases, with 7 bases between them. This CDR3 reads CASSFSAGNTIYF. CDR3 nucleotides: TGTGCCAGCAGCTTCAGTGCCGGAAACACCATATATTTT.

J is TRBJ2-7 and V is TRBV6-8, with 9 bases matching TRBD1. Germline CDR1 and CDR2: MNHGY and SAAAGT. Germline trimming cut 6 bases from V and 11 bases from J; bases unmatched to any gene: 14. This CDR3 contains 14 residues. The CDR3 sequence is CASSETGGWRREYF. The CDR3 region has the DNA TGTGCCAGCAGCGAAACAGGGGGCTGGAGGAGAGAGTACTTC.

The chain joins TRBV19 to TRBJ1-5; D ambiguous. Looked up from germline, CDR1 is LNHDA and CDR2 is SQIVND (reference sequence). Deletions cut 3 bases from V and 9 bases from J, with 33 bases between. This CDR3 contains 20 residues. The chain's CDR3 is CASSIHYSPHRRLLGWPQHF. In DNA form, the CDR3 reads TGTGCCAGTAGTATTCACTACAGCCCCCATCGGCGGTTGTTAGGGTGGCCCCAGCATTTT.

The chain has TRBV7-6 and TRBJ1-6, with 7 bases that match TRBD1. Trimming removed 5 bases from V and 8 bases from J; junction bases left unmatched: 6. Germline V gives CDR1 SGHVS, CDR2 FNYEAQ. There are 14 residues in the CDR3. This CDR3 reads CASSPGTVDSPLHF. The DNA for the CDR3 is TGTGCCAGCAGCCCCGGGACAGTAGATTCACCCCTCCACTTT. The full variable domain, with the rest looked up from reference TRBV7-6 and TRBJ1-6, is GAGVSQSPRYKVTKRGQDVALRCDPISGHVSLYWYRQALGQGPEFLTYFNYEAQQDKSGLPNDRFSAERPEGSISTLTIQRTEQRDSAMYRCASSPGTVDSPLHFGNGTRLTVT.

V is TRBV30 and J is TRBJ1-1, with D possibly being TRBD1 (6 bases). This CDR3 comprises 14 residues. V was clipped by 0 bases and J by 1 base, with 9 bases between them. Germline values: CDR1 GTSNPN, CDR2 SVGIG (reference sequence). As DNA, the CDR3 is TGTGCCTGGAGTGTACAGGGTTGGAACACTGAAGCTTTCTTT. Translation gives CAWSVQGWNTEAFF.

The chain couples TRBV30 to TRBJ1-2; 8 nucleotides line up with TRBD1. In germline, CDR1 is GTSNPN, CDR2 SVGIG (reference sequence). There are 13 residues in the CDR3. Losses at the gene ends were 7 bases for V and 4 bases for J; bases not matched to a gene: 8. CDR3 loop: CASLTGQVYGYTF. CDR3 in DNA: TGTGCCTCATTAACGGGACAGGTCTATGGCTACACCTTC.